This T cell receptor beta chain originates from a study of cytomegalovirus exposure and HLA in healthy donors. The PCR had 60 Vbeta and 13 Jbeta primers. The table came from immunoSEQ multiplex PCR; TCRdb's copy has only in-frame clones and leaves some out. The sample lists around 160,000 clones, roughly 80% occurring once. The germline gives CDR1 SGHNT, CDR2 YENEEA. The germline V and J ends were trimmed by 7 bases and 2 bases, with 15 bases remaining between them. The CDR3 spans 14 residues. General observations from the study: High specificity and sensitivity for cytomegalovirus status were reported for the classifier. CMV serostatus was the only recorded immune exposure for donors.

This clone has a single count. The antigen is not known. The rearrangement joins TRBV11-3 to TRBJ2-7; the D gene is possibly TRBD1 (6 bases). Specimen: PBMCs. The sequence came from a man aged 45-65 years in good health and CMV-seropositive. The CDR3 reads CASTHRDTPYEQYF. Written as DNA, the CDR3 is TGTGCCAGCACCCACCGGGACACTCCCTACGAGCAGTACTTC. Drawing the rest from reference TRBV11-3 and TRBJ2-7, the complete variable domain is EAGVVQSPRYKIIEKKQPVAFWCNPISGHNTLYWYLQNLGQGPELLIRYENEEAVDDSQLPKDRFSAERLKGVDSTLKIQPAELGDSAVYLCASTHRDTPYEQYFGPGTRLTVT.